This TCR beta chain was documented in a study of low-dose radiotherapy and immunotherapy resistance in tumors. About the research overall: Every two weeks, cyclophosphamide 200 mg/m2 was infused one day before radiation plus immunotherapy.

Both TCRalpha and TCRbeta chains were reverse transcribed with V-gene-specific primers. TCRs were put through 15 to 25 PCR cycles of amplification with Phusion. A constant-region primer and the V-primer adapter served as the primer pair. From the reads, TCRdb called clonotypes with MiXCR, one entry per CDR3 protein. The data show almost 45,000 distinct CDR3 sequences, less than 30% seen once. The time point was: after trial treatment. Documented treatment: LDRT plus nivolumab, ipilimumab, low-dose cyclophosphamide and aspirin (RACIN trial). Donors received nivolumab, ipilimumab, aspirin, low-dose cyclophosphamide and low-dose radiotherapy. This clonotype occurred many times. The receptor was derived from a male donor with prostate cancer. The sample was PBMCs, taken after low-dose radiotherapy plus immunotherapy.

The DNA of the CDR3 is TGTGCCAGCAGAGCGGGAGGGCCAGCGTCCTACAATGAGCAGTTCTTC. Protein: CASRAGGPASYNEQFF. This chain links TRBV7-2 with TRBJ2-1; 10 bases map to TRBD2. This CDR3 comprises 16 residues. Germline V gene lookup returns CDR1 SGHTA and CDR2 FQGNSA. V lost 6 bases, J lost 1 base, and 6 bases stayed unmatched.